Presented here are 18 T cell receptor beta chains from one specimen sequenced in a study of blood T cell repertoires in COVID-19. Repertoires were generated with immunoSEQ multiplex PCR, while TCRdb's copy carries only in-frame clones and drops some. The sample has more than 10,000 clones, roughly 83% seen once. Sequencing used peripheral blood. The receptors come from a man aged 40-49 years with active or convalescent COVID-19.

The chain employs TRBV3-1 (or the pseudogene TRBV3-2) and TRBJ1-5; 12 nucleotides agree with TRBD1. This CDR3 is 16 amino acids long. CDR1 is LGHDT and CDR2 is YNNKEL in the germline V gene (reference sequence). The junction had 6 bases not matched to a gene; V was cut back by 3 bases and J by 6 bases. The CDR3 coding sequence is TGTGCCAGCAGCCACCACGGGACAGGGGGCGGTCAGCCCCAGCATTTT. Its protein is CASSHHGTGGGQPQHF.

V is TRBV5-1 and J is TRBJ2-5; 10 nucleotides agree with TRBD1. The CDR3 covers 16 residues. From germline, CDR1 is SGHRS and CDR2 YFSETQ. The J segment lost 1 base and the V segment lost 4 bases, leaving 7 bases of the junction unmatched. The CDR3 bases are TGCGCCAGCAGCGCGCTCGGGACAGGGGTCCAAGAGACCCAGTACTTC. Translated, it gives CASSALGTGVQETQYF.

The genes are TRBV14 and TRBJ1-5, with 7 bases matching TRBD1. This CDR3 has 17 amino acids. Germline CDR1 SGHDN, CDR2 FVKESK. Losses at the gene ends were 4 bases for V and 4 bases for J; bases not matched to a gene: 13. This CDR3 reads CASSPGLPDRLNQPQHF. The CDR3 DNA reads TGTGCCAGCAGCCCGGGGTTACCGGACAGGCTTAATCAGCCCCAGCATTTT. Full variable domain (remainder filled in from reference TRBV14 and TRBJ1-5): EAGVTQFPSHSVIEKGQTVTLRCDPISGHDNLYWYRRVMGKEIKFLLHFVKESKQDESGMPNNRFLAERTGGTYSTLKVQPAELEDSGVYFCASSPGLPDRLNQPQHFGDGTRLSIL.

This clone was detected only a few times. V usage is TRBV5-5 and J usage is TRBJ2-7, with a tentative D call TRBD1 (5 bases). Trimming removed 5 bases from V and 1 base from J, with 10 bases in between. Germline V CDR1 and CDR2: SGHKS, YYEKEE (reference sequence). CDR3 length: 13 residues. This CDR3 reads CASSSRQSYEQYF. In DNA form, the CDR3 reads TGTGCCAGCAGTTCCCGACAGTCCTACGAGCAGTACTTC.

This chain links TRBV5-5 with TRBJ1-4, with D hard to call. This CDR3 region has 14 residues. Between the trimmed V and J ends, which lost 0 bases and 2 bases, there was a span of 5 bases. The germline CDR1 and CDR2 sequences are SGHKS and YYEKEE (reference sequence). Here the CDR3 DNA reads TGTGCCAGCAGCTTGGACGGGACTAATGAAAAACTGTTTTTT. Its translation is CASSLDGTNEKLFF.

The V call is TRBV7-2, the J call TRBJ1-5; D gene ambiguous. V shed 1 base and J shed 0 bases, with 7 bases lying between them. CDR1 SGHTA and CDR2 FQGNSA come from the germline V gene. The CDR3 totals 15 residues. The CDR3 protein is CASSLDQDSNQPQHF. In DNA form, the CDR3 reads TGTGCCAGCAGCTTAGACCAGGATAGCAATCAGCCCCAGCATTTT. Supplemented by reference TRBV7-2 and TRBJ1-5, the full variable domain reads GAGVSQSPSNKVTEKGKDVELRCDPISGHTALYWYRQSLGQGLEFLIYFQGNSAPDKSGLPSDRFSAERTGGSVSTLTIQRTQQEDSAVYLCASSLDQDSNQPQHFGDGTRLSIL.

For the CDR3, the DNA is TGCGCCAGCAGCCTCGGGGCTAGCGGGATTCCCAACACAGATACGCAGTATTTT. Its translation: CASSLGASGIPNTDTQYF. The chain links TRBV4-3 to TRBJ2-3; 9 bases agree with TRBD2. CDR1 LGHNA and CDR2 YSLEER come from the germline V gene. There are 18 residues in the CDR3. V shed 4 bases, J shed 2 bases, and the junction held 13 bases outside the gene matches.

This sequence joins TRBV20-1 and TRBJ2-3; D not certain. Trimming left V 6 bases short and J 6 bases short, with 10 bases between. Germline V gene data show CDR1 as DFQATT and CDR2 as SNEGSKA (reference sequence). The CDR3 covers 11 residues. The CDR3 bases are TGCAGTGCCACGGAGAGGGATACGCAGTATTTT. Translation: CSATERDTQYF.

V and J are TRBV29-1 and TRBJ2-1, with TRBD2 identical over 9 bases. The junction had 3 bases not matched to a gene; V was cut back by 1 base and J by 5 bases. Per the germline V gene, CDR1 is SQVTM and CDR2 is ANQGSEA. The CDR3 has 14 amino acids. The CDR3: CSVEGTSADNEQFF. DNA of the CDR3: TGCAGCGTTGAAGGGACTAGCGCTGACAATGAGCAGTTCTTC.

This clone has just a few counts. This chain links TRBV27 with TRBJ2-7; 8 positions match TRBD2. The CDR3 consists of 18 residues. Trimming removed 0 bases from V and 1 base from J; junction bases left unmatched: 11. In germline, CDR1 is MNHEY, CDR2 SMNVEV (reference sequence). Written as DNA, the CDR3 is TGTGCCAGCAGTTTATCGGGACTAGGGTTAGGAAGTTCCTACGAGCAGTACTTC. Translation gives CASSLSGLGLGSSYEQYF.

V gene TRBV5-6 combines with J gene TRBJ2-5; 14 positions match TRBD2. Trimming removed 0 bases from V and 5 bases from J; junction bases left unmatched: 9. The CDR3 loop spans 18 amino acids. CDR1 SGHDT and CDR2 YYEEEE come from the germline V gene. CDR3 sequence (DNA): TGTGCCAGCAGCTTGGTTGGCGGACTAGCGGGGGGTTATGAGACCCAGTACTTC. It translates to CASSLVGGLAGGYETQYF.

The chain is built from TRBV7-2 and TRBJ1-5; D not resolved. The CDR3 length is 15 residues. CDR1 is SGHTA, CDR2 FQGNSA, per germline. Trimming removed 0 bases at V and 0 bases at J, with 6 bases between. The DNA of the CDR3 is TGTGCCAGCAGCTTAGCAGCTTATAGCAATCAGCCCCAGCATTTT. Translated, it gives CASSLAAYSNQPQHF.

This chain joins TRBV7-2 and TRBJ2-2, with 9 bases lining up with TRBD2. CDR1 and CDR2 (germline): SGHTA, FQGNSA. The J segment lost 5 bases and the V segment lost 7 bases, leaving 8 bases of the junction unmatched. The CDR3 runs 15 residues. This CDR3 reads CASTLRGGNTGELFF. The CDR3 nucleotides read TGTGCCAGCACCTTGCGGGGGGGCAATACCGGGGAGCTGTTTTTT. Filled out from reference TRBV7-2 and TRBJ2-2, the complete variable domain reads GAGVSQSPSNKVTEKGKDVELRCDPISGHTALYWYRQSLGQGLEFLIYFQGNSAPDKSGLPSDRFSAERTGGSVSTLTIQRTQQEDSAVYLCASTLRGGNTGELFFGEGSRLTVL.

This clone was observed a handful of times. The V call is TRBV9, the J call TRBJ1-3; D is unresolved. Germline V CDR1 and CDR2: SGDLS, YYNGEE. This CDR3 comprises 15 residues. The V end was cut by 0 bases, the J end by 1 base, with 8 bases between. CDR3 coding DNA: TGTGCCAGCAGCGTAGGGCGGGGTTCTGGAAACACCATATATTTT. It is translated as CASSVGRGSGNTIYF.

The rearrangement uses TRBV3-1 (or the pseudogene TRBV3-2) and TRBJ2-5; D gene uncertain. CDR3 size: 12 residues. V gave up 4 bases and J gave up 5 bases, with 8 bases separating them. Germline loops: CDR1 LGHDT, CDR2 YNNKEL (reference sequence). For the CDR3, the DNA is TGTGCCAGCAGCCTCCCTCGGGAGACCCAGTACTTC. This translates into CASSLPRETQYF.

This chain links TRBV6-5 with TRBJ2-5, with D maybe TRBD2 (6 bases). The CDR3 runs 15 residues. Germline V gene sequence: CDR1 MNHEY, CDR2 SVGAGI. With 0 bases removed from V and 5 bases from J, the gap between germline ends came to 13 bases. The CDR3 loop reads CASSYSGGKRETQYF. In DNA, the CDR3 is TGTGCCAGCAGTTACTCTGGGGGGAAGAGGGAGACCCAGTACTTC.

The CDR3 DNA sequence: TGTGCCAGCAGTTTACCTTTTAGGACAGGGCCCTACGAGCAGTACTTC. Translating it yields CASSLPFRTGPYEQYF. V is TRBV27 and J is TRBJ2-7, with 8 bases fitting TRBD1. V lost 2 bases and J lost 2; bases outside the gene matches: 8. The CDR3 length is 16 residues. Germline assignment: CDR1 MNHEY and CDR2 SMNVEV (reference sequence).

The chain links TRBV27 to TRBJ2-1; TRBD1 aligns across 9 bases. The trim removed 7 bases at V and 6 bases at J, leaving 13 bases unmatched. The CDR3 spans 16 residues. The germline V gene has CDR1 MNHEY and CDR2 SMNVEV (reference sequence). The CDR3 loop is CASTPDGTGFFNEQFF. The CDR3 DNA reads as TGTGCCAGCACCCCCGACGGGACAGGGTTTTTCAATGAGCAGTTCTTC.